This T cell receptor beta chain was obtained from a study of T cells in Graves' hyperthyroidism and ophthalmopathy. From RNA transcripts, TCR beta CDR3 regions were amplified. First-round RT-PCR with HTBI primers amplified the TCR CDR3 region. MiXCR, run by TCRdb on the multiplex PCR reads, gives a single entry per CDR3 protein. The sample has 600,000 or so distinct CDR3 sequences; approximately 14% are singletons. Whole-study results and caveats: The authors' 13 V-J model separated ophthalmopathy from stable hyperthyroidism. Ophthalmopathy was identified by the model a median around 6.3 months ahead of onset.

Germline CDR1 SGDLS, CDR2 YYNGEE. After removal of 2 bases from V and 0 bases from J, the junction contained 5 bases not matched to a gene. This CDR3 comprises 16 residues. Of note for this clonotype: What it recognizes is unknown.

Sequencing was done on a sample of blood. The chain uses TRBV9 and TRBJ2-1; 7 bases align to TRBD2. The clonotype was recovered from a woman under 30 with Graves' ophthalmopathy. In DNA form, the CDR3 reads TGTGCCAGCAGCGTGTTTTGGACTAGCTCCTACAATGAGCAGTTCTTC. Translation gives CASSVFWTSSYNEQFF. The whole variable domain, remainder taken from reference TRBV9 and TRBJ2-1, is DSGVTQTPKHLITATGQRVTLRCSPRSGDLSVYWYQQSLDQGLQFLIQYYNGEERAKGNILERFSAQQFPDLHSELNLSSLELGDSALYFCASSVFWTSSYNEQFFGPGTRLTVL.